This T cell receptor (beta chain) comes out of a study of T cells in Graves' hyperthyroidism and ophthalmopathy. CDR3 size: 17 residues. With V trimmed by 7 bases and J by 1 base, 9 bases remained unmatched. Germline assignment: CDR1 SGHRS and CDR2 YFSETQ. The investigators amplified TCR beta CDR3 regions from RNA transcripts. TCR CDR3 underwent first-round RT-PCR with the HTBI primer set. TCRdb reprocessed the multiplex PCR reads with MiXCR, giving one entry per CDR3 protein. The sample shows around 350,000 distinct CDR3 sequences, roughly 17% of them seen only once. V is TRBV5-1 and J is TRBJ2-6; TRBD1 matches at 9 bases. The clonotype comes from a woman between 25 and 40 years old with Graves' hyperthyroidism that later progressed to Graves' ophthalmopathy. The specimen was blood. CDR3 residues: CASHRTGAQSGANVLTF. Written as DNA, the CDR3 is TGCGCCAGCCACCGGACAGGGGCTCAATCTGGGGCCAACGTCCTGACTTTC. Together with reference TRBV5-1 and TRBJ2-6, the CDR3 gives the full variable domain: KAGVTQTPRYLIKTRGQQVTLSCSPISGHRSVSWYQQTPGQGLQFLFEYFSETQRNKGNFPGRFSGRQFSNSRSEMNVSTLELGDSALYLCASHRTGAQSGANVLTFGAGSRLTVL.